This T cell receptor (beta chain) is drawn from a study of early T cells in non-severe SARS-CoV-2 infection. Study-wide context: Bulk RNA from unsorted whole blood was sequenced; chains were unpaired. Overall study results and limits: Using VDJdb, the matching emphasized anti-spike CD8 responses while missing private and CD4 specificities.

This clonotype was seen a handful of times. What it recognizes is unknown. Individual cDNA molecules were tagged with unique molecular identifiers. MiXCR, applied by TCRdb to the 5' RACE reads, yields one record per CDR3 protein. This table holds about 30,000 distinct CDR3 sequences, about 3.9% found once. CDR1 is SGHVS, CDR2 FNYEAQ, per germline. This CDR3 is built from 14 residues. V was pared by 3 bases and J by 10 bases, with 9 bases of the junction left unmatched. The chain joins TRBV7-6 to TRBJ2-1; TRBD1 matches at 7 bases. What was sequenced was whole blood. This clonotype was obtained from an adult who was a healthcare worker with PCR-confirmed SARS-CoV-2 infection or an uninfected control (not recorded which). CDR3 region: CASSFLQGSREQFF. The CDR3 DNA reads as TGTGCCAGCAGCTTTTTACAGGGGTCCCGAGAGCAGTTCTTC. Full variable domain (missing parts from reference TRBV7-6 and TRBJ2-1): GAGVSQSPRYKVTKRGQDVALRCDPISGHVSLYWYRQALGQGPEFLTYFNYEAQQDKSGLPNDRFSAERPEGSISTLTIQRTEQRDSAMYRCASSFLQGSREQFFGPGTRLTVL.